This is a list of T cell receptor beta chains from one sample in a study of blood T cell repertoires in COVID-19. Clones were sequenced by immunoSEQ multiplex PCR, and TCRdb holds only the in-frame ones, with some missing. The data show 100,000 to 150,000 clones, with 60% to 80% seen just once and 4.5% to 6% held by the top ten. Sample: peripheral blood. The receptors come from a man older than 75 with COVID-19, enrolled during active disease. CDR3s include the opening cysteine and the closing phenylalanine or tryptophan. D genes are given only for firm matches. A row's size may be missing; if present it is once, few, many or a size class.

V gene	J gene	clone size	D gene	CDR3 protein	CDR3 DNA
TRBV19	TRBJ1-2	-	TRBD1	CASSEGQGVRRRGYTF	TGTGCCAGTAGTGAGGGACAGGGGGTAAGGCGGCGTGGCTACACCTTC
TRBV25-1	TRBJ2-5	-	-	CASSEWELLNLETQYF	TGTGCCAGCAGTGAATGGGAGCTCCTCAATTTAGAGACCCAGTACTTC
TRBV18	TRBJ2-2	-	TRBD2	CASSPPSGRTSGSYTGELFF	TGTGCCAGCTCACCCCCCTCAGGCCGGACTAGCGGGAGCTACACCGGGGAGCTGTTTTTT
TRBV19	TRBJ2-3	-	TRBD2	CASSPLAGVFTDTQYF	TGTGCCAGTAGTCCACTAGCGGGAGTTTTCACAGATACGCAGTATTTT
TRBV3-1/TRBV3-2	TRBJ1-6	-	TRBD1	CAREQGAPINSYNSPLHF	TGTGCCAGAGAACAGGGGGCTCCAATTAACTCCTATAATTCACCCCTCCACTTT
TRBV6-1	TRBJ1-2	-	TRBD1	CASSEARTGAGGYTF	TGTGCCAGCAGTGAAGCCAGGACAGGTGCGGGAGGCTACACCTTC
TRBV28	TRBJ1-2	-	-	CASSPIDRKPGYGYTF	TGTGCCAGCAGTCCTATCGACAGGAAACCTGGCTATGGCTACACCTTC
TRBV5-4	TRBJ2-7	-	TRBD1	CASSPTGGSYEQYF	TGTGCCAGCAGCCCAACAGGGGGCTCCTACGAGCAGTACTTC
TRBV25-1	TRBJ1-6	-	TRBD1	CASRGQGEGSPLHF	TGTGCCAGCAGAGGACAGGGGGAGGGATCACCCCTCCACTTT
TRBV9	TRBJ2-7	-	TRBD1	CASSAGTGPEQYF	TGTGCCAGCAGCGCCGGGACAGGGCCCGAGCAGTACTTC
TRBV27	TRBJ2-7	-	-	CASSWNQGSEQYF	TGTGCCAGCAGTTGGAACCAGGGTTCCGAGCAGTACTTC
TRBV27	TRBJ1-2	-	TRBD1	CASRDRGLDGYTF	TGTGCCAGCAGGGACAGGGGGCTGGATGGCTACACCTTC
TRBV5-4	TRBJ2-1	few	TRBD2	CASSFKRGEWFF	TGTGCCAGCAGCTTCAAGCGGGGTGAATGGTTCTTC
TRBV4-2	TRBJ2-2	-	TRBD1	CASSQGSGGFTGELFF	TGTGCCAGCAGCCAAGGGTCAGGGGGCTTCACCGGGGAGCTGTTTTTT
TRBV24-1	TRBJ2-3	-	TRBD2	CATSDTLAARTDTQYF	TGTGCCACCAGTGATACCCTAGCGGCTCGCACAGATACGCAGTATTTT
TRBV2	TRBJ1-1	once	-	CASSEFGLRNTEAFF	TGTGCCAGCAGTGAATTTGGCCTCCGGAACACTGAAGCTTTCTTT
TRBV7-9	TRBJ1-4	-	-	CASSPTGAVATNEKLFF	TGTGCCAGCAGCCCGACGGGAGCCGTTGCAACTAATGAAAAACTGTTTTTT
TRBV6-5	TRBJ2-5	once	-	CASNRGAETQYF	TGTGCCAGCAATCGGGGGGCAGAGACCCAGTACTTC
TRBV19	TRBJ1-6	-	TRBD1	CASSTDRGDSPLHF	TGTGCCAGTAGTACAGACAGGGGGGACTCACCCCTCCACTTT
TRBV7-9	TRBJ1-3	-	TRBD1	CASSWDRVGNTIYF	TGTGCCAGCAGCTGGGACAGGGTGGGAAACACCATATATTTT
TRBV19	TRBJ2-7	-	TRBD2	CASSIPELAENYEQYF	TGTGCCAGTAGTATCCCCGAACTAGCGGAAAACTACGAGCAGTACTTC
TRBV6-5	TRBJ2-7	few	TRBD2	CASRHTSGSPHEQYF	TGTGCCAGCAGACATACTAGCGGGAGTCCCCACGAGCAGTACTTC
TRBV24-1	TRBJ2-1	-	-	CATSDTDSGNEQFF	TGTGCCACCAGTGATACGGACTCGGGCAATGAGCAGTTCTTC
TRBV6-1	TRBJ2-1	-	TRBD2	CASSDREAAEQFF	TGTGCCAGCAGTGATCGGGAGGCTGCTGAGCAGTTCTTC
TRBV28	TRBJ2-1	-	TRBD2	CASSFEPGLAGDEQFF	TGTGCCAGCAGTTTCGAACCGGGACTAGCGGGAGATGAGCAGTTCTTC
TRBV7-2	TRBJ2-3	-	-	CASSLRGGGATDTQYF	TGTGCCAGCAGCTTAAGAGGGGGCGGGGCCACAGATACGCAGTATTTT
TRBV5-8	TRBJ1-5	-	-	CASSLFVSDQPQHF	TGTGCCAGCAGCTTGTTCGTTAGCGATCAGCCCCAGCATTTT
TRBV7-2	TRBJ2-7	-	-	CASSPGRGPYEQYF	TGTGCCAGCAGCCCCGGGAGGGGGCCCTACGAGCAGTACTTC
TRBV7-7	TRBJ1-6	-	-	CASSLGRDNYNSPLHF	TGTGCTAGCAGCTTAGGACGGGACAACTATAATTCACCCCTCCACTTT
TRBV6-5	TRBJ2-3	-	TRBD1	CASSLQGAPTDTQYF	TGTGCCAGCAGTTTACAGGGGGCGCCCACAGATACGCAGTATTTT
TRBV10-3	TRBJ1-5	few	-	CAIGARENQPQHF	TGTGCCATCGGAGCGAGAGAAAATCAGCCCCAGCATTTT
TRBV7-8	TRBJ2-7	once	-	CASSRNPPSRYEQYF	TGTGCCAGCAGCCGCAATCCCCCATCTCGGTACGAGCAGTACTTC